This TCR beta chain was profiled in a study of shared clonotypes between healthy human individuals (dated by TCRdb to 2019 to 2021). For the study in its entirety: The cohort included three men and a couple of women between 18 and 49 years of age. For each donor, CD4 naive and CD4 memory were each given three plates, CD8 naive was given two plates, and CD8 memory was given one plate. Blood TCR repertoires of a handful of healthy adults were deeply sequenced to estimate repertoire size and the extent of clonotype sharing between individuals. Different laboratories and diverse techniques were used to prepare libraries and sequence TCR repertoires, to increase sequencing depth and limit assay-specific biases. Each donor's leukapheresis produced roughly between about 0.8 and 10 billion PBMCs.

For the CD8 naive samples, CD45RO-negative cells were positively selected for CCR7, yielding a CD45RA+CCR7+ population from which TemRA cells were excluded. Healthy HIV-negative adults with no recently reported acute infections or vaccinations were included as donors. All donors were Caucasian adults living in Nashville, Tennessee, USA. Blood was obtained by leukapheresis, after which PBMCs were separated by Ficoll-Histopaque density gradient centrifugation and cryopreserved in liquid nitrogen vapor phase. Purity and quantity of every magnetically sorted T cell population were checked by analytical flow cytometry. From each sorted fraction, genomic DNA was isolated and quantified by UV absorbance on a Nanodrop 2000c. TCR CDR3 regions were amplified from genomic DNA by multiplex PCR using the deep immunoSEQ assay. Extracted genomic DNA from each cell subset was spread evenly across all wells of several immunoSEQ 96-well plates, with each plate serving as a replicate. For sorted subsets, each replicate PCR was loaded with about 0.2 ug genomic DNA, equivalent to 30,000 to 35,000 T cell genomes. Purified libraries were measured with a Qubit 3.0 fluorometer, size-checked on a Bioanalyzer 2100, and measured again with the KAPA Library Quantification kit. Every immunoSEQ 96-well plate was sequenced on a dedicated single-read 150-cycle Illumina NextSeq 550 flow cell. The paper's processing steps were these. Because the immunoSEQ output included only junctional sequences and no quality scores, the filtering could not be the same as the filtering used for full-length reads. To assign V/J genes and CDR3, sequences were annotated against IMGT germline references using PyIR, a Python wrapper for IgBLAST v1.9. Reads with weak V/J assignments (E-value above 1e-6), missing CDR3, stop codons, out-of-frame junctions, or ambiguous translated residues were removed. V3J clonotypes were defined as sequences sharing the same inferred V gene, J gene, and CDR3 amino acid sequence. To compute the percentage overlap between repertoires, the number of shared unique clonotypes was divided by the size of the smaller repertoire. RTK rarefaction, the Chao1 estimator, and Recon v2.1 estimates of unobserved clonotypes were used to assess repertoire richness. Generation probabilities for all TCRbeta clonotypes obtained by the gDNA method from a few donors were computed using OLGA. TCRdb retrieved this table from immuneACCESS and kept in-frame rearrangements only. Not all clones are present; in checked studies, unresolved V genes account for under half, and no reason is known for the remainder. V and J calls and clone size are copied from that table; D and trimming were computed from the DNA. The sample yields 550,000 to 600,000 clones; 95% to 98% were counted once. 0.3% of the sample is in the top ten clones.

On the study overall, not on this receptor specifically: Pairwise subsampling led to the expectation that sequencing depth would affect the degree of clonotype sharing among donors. Approximately 4.8% of naive CD4, around 3.6% of naive CD8, roughly 2.4% of memory CD4, and around 0.4% of memory CD8 clonotypes were shared across a few donors. Because the study included a small number of donors, the genetic and exposure-history diversity represented was limited. Sampling was restricted to blood, and TCR repertoires in tissue are likely to differ from TCR repertoires in blood. Rarefaction of sorted-subset datasets indicated incomplete sequencing despite the large sequencing depth. Naive subsets generally had larger estimated clonotype richness than memory subsets did. Higher generation probabilities were observed for clonotypes shared by all four sorted-subset donors than for non-shared clonotypes.

From cysteine to phenylalanine, the CDR3 is 13 amino acids long. Only the CDR3 region is kept as DNA, spanning 39 bases read in frame from base 1. CDR1 is given as MDHEN and CDR2 as SYDVKM, both from the germline V gene. The V end loses 6 bases and the J end loses 2 bases, and a stretch of 10 bases separates them. A word on this clone: Its antigen specificity is not known. No base quality values were provided; no much bigger clone lies one nucleotide off.

The receptor was derived from a man aged 30 to 39 in good health. The chain uses TRBV28 and TRBJ2-5; D gene: possibly TRBD2, on 6 matching bases. Sequencing used naive CD8+ T cells sorted from blood. In the paper's terms, the cell subset or site label means: CD45RA+CCR7+. CDR3 protein: CASSGRGQETQYF. The nucleotide sequence reads as follows: TGTGCCAGCAGCGGGAGAGGACAAGAGACCCAGTACTTC. With all but the CDR3 taken from the reference TRBV28 and TRBJ2-5 genes, the full variable domain is: DVKVTQSSRYLVKRTGEKVFLECVQDMDHENMFWYRQDPGLGLRLIYFSYDVKMKEKGDIPEGYSVSREKKERFSLILESASTNQTSMYLCASSGRGQETQYFGPGTRLLVL.